One and the same sample provided the 3 T cell receptor beta chains below, sequenced in a study of shared clonotypes between healthy human individuals. Assay used: immunoSEQ multiplex PCR; TCRdb lists only in-frame clones, some missing. The sample shows roughly 2.5 million clones, just over 90% of them seen only once. Sequencing input: naive CD4+ T cells sorted from blood. The subset is: CD45RA+ positively selected. Every receptor here comes from a man between 18 and 35 years old in good health.

The CDR3 loop is CASSVGGGGGIETQYF. CDR3 nucleotides: TGTGCCAGCAGCGTAGGCGGCGGGGGGGGCATAGAGACCCAGTACTTC. This chain joins TRBV9 and TRBJ2-5; 9 bases are shared with TRBD2. Germline CDR1 SGDLS, CDR2 YYNGEE. The CDR3 covers 16 residues. V was pared by 0 bases and J by 4 bases, with 7 bases of the junction left unmatched.

This sequence joins TRBV7-9 and TRBJ2-1, with D perhaps TRBD1 (6 bases). The V end lost 2 bases, the J end lost 12 bases, and 11 bases lay between the germline ends. This CDR3 has 12 residues. Germline V CDR1 and CDR2: SEHNR, FQNEAQ (reference sequence). The CDR3 sequence is CASSLSGGGQFF. The CDR3 DNA sequence: TGTGCCAGCAGCTTATCTGGGGGCGGGCAGTTCTTC.

DNA for the CDR3: TGTGCCAGCAGCTTGAACACTGATGGGAAGCCCCAGCATTTT. Protein product: CASSLNTDGKPQHF. The V gene is TRBV5-5, the J gene TRBJ1-5, with unresolved D. This CDR3 is 14 amino acids long. The V gene's germline CDR1 is SGHKS and CDR2 YYEKEE (reference sequence). Trimming took off 1 base at V and 8 bases at J, with 13 bases between the two ends.